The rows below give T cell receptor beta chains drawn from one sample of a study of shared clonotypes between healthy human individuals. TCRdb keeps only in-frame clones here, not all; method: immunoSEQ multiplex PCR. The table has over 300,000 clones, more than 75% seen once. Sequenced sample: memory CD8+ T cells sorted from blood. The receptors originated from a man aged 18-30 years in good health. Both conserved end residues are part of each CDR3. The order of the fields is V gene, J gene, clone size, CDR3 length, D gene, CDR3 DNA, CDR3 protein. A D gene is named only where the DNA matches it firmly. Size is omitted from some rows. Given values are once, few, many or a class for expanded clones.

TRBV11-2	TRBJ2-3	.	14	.	TGTGCCAGCAGCTTATGGTACGGCACAGATACGCAGTATTTT	CASSLWYGTDTQYF
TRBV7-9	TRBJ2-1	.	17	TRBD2	TGTGCCAGCAGCTTGGCACCGGGGGGGAGCTCCTACAATGAGCAGTTCTTC	CASSLAPGGSSYNEQFF
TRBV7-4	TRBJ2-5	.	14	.	TGTGCCAGCTCCCTCCCCCAGGACCAAGAGACCCAGTACTTC	CASSLPQDQETQYF
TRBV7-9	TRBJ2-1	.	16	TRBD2	TGTGCCAGCAGCTTAATAAGTCTAGCGGGAGGTAATGAGCAGTTCTTC	CASSLISLAGGNEQFF
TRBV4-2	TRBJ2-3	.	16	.	TGTGCCAGCAGCCAATATCAGGGGGGTAGCACAGATACGCAGTATTTT	CASSQYQGGSTDTQYF
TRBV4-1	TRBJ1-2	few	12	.	TGCGCCAGCAGCCAAGCGCAGGATGGCTACACCTTC	CASSQAQDGYTF
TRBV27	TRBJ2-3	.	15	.	TGTGCCAGCAGTTTCGCCGTTTTTAGCACAGATACGCAGTATTTT	CASSFAVFSTDTQYF
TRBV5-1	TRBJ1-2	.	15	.	TGCGCCAGCAGCTTGTGGTTCCTACGGGACTATGGCTACACCTTC	CASSLWFLRDYGYTF
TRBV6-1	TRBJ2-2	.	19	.	TGTGCCAGCAGTGGACCTCTGCCTGGGGCGGGGGACATCACCGGGGAGCTGTTTTTT	CASSGPLPGAGDITGELFF
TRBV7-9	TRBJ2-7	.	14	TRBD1	TGTGCCAGCAGCTTACCGGGACAGGGCTACGAGCAGTACTTC	CASSLPGQGYEQYF
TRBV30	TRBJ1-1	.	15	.	TGTGCCTGGAGTTCTCAGGGCCTGGGGGACACTGAAGCTTTCTTT	CAWSSQGLGDTEAFF
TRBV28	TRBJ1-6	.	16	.	TGTGCCAGCAGTAAACTACAGAGCTCCTATAATTCACCCCTCCACTTT	CASSKLQSSYNSPLHF
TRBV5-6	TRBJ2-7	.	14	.	TGTGCCAGCAGCTTGGGGCAGATATCCTACGAGCAGTACTTC	CASSLGQISYEQYF
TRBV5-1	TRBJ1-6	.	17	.	TGCGCCAGCCTCCCAGGTCCGATGGCCTCCTATAATTCACCCCTCCACTTT	CASLPGPMASYNSPLHF
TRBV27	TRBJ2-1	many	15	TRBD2	TGTGCCAGCAGTTTATGGACTAGCGGGCACAATGAGCAGTTCTTC	CASSLWTSGHNEQFF
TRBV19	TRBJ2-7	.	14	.	TGTGCCAGTAGTATCCGACATGGCTCCTACGAGCAGTACTTC	CASSIRHGSYEQYF
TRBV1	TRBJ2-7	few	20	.	TGCACCAGCAGCCAAGGTTTCGGCCTAGCGGGAATCTCCTCCTCCTACGAGCAGTACTTC	CTSSQGFGLAGISSSYEQYF
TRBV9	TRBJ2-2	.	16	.	TGTGCCAGCAGCGTAGGGCCGCTAACAATGACCGGGGAGCTGTTTTTT	CASSVGPLTMTGELFF
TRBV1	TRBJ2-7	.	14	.	TGCACCAGCAGCCAAGAGCGGGACTCCTACGAGCAGTACTTC	CTSSQERDSYEQYF
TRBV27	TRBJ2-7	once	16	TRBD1	TGTGCCAGCAGTTTGGCCTCCGGGACAGGGTGGTACGAGCAGTACTTC	CASSLASGTGWYEQYF
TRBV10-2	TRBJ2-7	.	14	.	TGCGCCAGCAGTGAGTCGGAAGAGGACTACGAGCAGTACTTC	CASSESEEDYEQYF
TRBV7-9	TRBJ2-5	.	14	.	TGTGCCAGCAGCTTTTTAGAGTCTCAAGAGGCCCAGTACTTC	CASSFLESQEAQYF
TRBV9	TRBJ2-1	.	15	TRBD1	TGTGCCAGCGACCCGGGACAGGGGGCGAAGAATGAGCAGTTCTTC	CASDPGQGAKNEQFF
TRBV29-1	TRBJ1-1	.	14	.	TGCAGCGTTGAGTCAGCCTGGGGGAACACTGAAGCTTTCTTT	CSVESAWGNTEAFF
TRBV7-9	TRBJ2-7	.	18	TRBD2	TGTGCCAGCAGCCACGGGGTGGTAGCGGGAGATAACTCCTACGAGCAGTACTTC	CASSHGVVAGDNSYEQYF
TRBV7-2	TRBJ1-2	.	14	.	TGTGCCAGCAGCTCTGGGACGGTTAACTATGGCTACACCTTC	CASSSGTVNYGYTF
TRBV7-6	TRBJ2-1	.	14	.	TGTGCCAGCAGCTTTGGGACATCCTACAATGAGCAGTTCTTC	CASSFGTSYNEQFF
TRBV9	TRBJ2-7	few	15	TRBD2	TGTGCCAGCAGCGTCCGTGGCGGGAGTTCCTACGAGCAGTACTTC	CASSVRGGSSYEQYF
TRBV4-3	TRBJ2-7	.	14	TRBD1	TGCGCCAGCGCGAGGGGGACAGGGAGTTACGAGCAGTACTTC	CASARGTGSYEQYF
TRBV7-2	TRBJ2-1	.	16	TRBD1	TGTGCCAGCAGCGGACGACAGGGTATGACCTACAATGAGCAGTTCTTC	CASSGRQGMTYNEQFF
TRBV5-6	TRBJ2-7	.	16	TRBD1	TGTGCCAGCAGCTCCGGATACAGGGGACAGGGCTACGAGCAGTACTTC	CASSSGYRGQGYEQYF
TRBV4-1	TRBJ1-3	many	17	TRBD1	TGCGCCAGCAGCCAAGATAGGACAGGGGGCTTTGGAAACACCATATATTTT	CASSQDRTGGFGNTIYF
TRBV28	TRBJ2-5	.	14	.	TGTGCCAGCAGACCGGGGTTAGCGCAAGAGACCCAGTACTTC	CASRPGLAQETQYF
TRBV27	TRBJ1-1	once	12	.	TGTGCCAGCAGTTTGCCGAACACTGAAGCTTTCTTT	CASSLPNTEAFF
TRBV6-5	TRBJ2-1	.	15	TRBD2	TGTGCCAGCAGACGACTAGCCCAGTCCTACAATGAGCAGTTCTTC	CASRRLAQSYNEQFF
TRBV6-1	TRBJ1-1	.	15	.	TGTGCCAGCAGACTACGGGACTCCCTGAACACTGAAGCTTTCTTT	CASRLRDSLNTEAFF
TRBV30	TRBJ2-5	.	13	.	TGTGCCTGGAGTATGGGGAGTTGGGAGACCCAGTACTTC	CAWSMGSWETQYF
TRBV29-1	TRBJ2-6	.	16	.	TGCAGCGTTGAAGATCTGACGGTTCCTGGGGCCAACGTCCTGACTTTC	CSVEDLTVPGANVLTF
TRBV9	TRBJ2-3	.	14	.	TGTGCCAGCAGCGGCCCCTTCGGCCAGGATACGCAGTATTTT	CASSGPFGQDTQYF
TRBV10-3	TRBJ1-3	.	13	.	TGTGCCATCAGTCCGACGGGTGGAAACACCATATATTTT	CAISPTGGNTIYF
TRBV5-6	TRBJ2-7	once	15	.	TGTGCCAGCAGCTTGACAGGGGAGGCCCTCTACGAGCAGTACTTC	CASSLTGEALYEQYF
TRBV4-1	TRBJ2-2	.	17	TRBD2	TGCGCCAGCAGCCAATTGCTAGCGGGGGTGATTACCGGGGAGCTGTTTTTT	CASSQLLAGVITGELFF
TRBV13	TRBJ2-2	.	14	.	TGTGCCAGCAGCCTTGGGAACCCATCCGGGGAGCTGTTTTTT	CASSLGNPSGELFF
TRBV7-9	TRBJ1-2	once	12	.	TGTGCCAGCAGCCTAGGGACTGGCGGCTACACCTTC	CASSLGTGGYTF
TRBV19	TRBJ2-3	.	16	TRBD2	TGTGCCAGTAGTATGAACCTGCGGGGGGGCACAGATACGCAGTATTTT	CASSMNLRGGTDTQYF
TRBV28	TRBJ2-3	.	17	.	TGTGCCAGCAGTCCTTCGGGGAGAGGGGCGCGCACAGATACGCAGTATTTT	CASSPSGRGARTDTQYF
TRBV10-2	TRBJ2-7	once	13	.	TGCGCCAGCAGTGAAGGGACGAACTACGAGCAGTACTTC	CASSEGTNYEQYF
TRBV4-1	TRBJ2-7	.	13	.	TGCGCCAGCAGCCAAGGAGGAGCCTACGAGCAGTACTTC	CASSQGGAYEQYF
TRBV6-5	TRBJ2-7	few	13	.	TGTGCCAGCAGTTACGAGACAGCTGGGGAGCAGTACTTC	CASSYETAGEQYF